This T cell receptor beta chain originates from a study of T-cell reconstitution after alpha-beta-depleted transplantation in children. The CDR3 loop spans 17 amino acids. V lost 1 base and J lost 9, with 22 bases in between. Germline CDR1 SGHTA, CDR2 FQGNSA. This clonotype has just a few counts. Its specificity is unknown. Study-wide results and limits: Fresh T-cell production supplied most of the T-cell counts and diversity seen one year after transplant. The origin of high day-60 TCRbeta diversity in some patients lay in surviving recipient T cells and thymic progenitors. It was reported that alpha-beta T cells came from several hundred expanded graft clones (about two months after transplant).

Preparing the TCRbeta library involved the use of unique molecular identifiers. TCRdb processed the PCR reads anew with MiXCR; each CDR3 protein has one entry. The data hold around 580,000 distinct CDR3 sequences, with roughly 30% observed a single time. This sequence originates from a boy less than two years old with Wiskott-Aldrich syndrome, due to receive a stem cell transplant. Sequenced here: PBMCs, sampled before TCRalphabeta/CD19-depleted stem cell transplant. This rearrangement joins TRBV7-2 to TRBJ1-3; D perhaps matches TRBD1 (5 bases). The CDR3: CASSLVGRALRPGTIYF. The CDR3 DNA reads TGTGCCAGCAGCTTAGTGGGACGGGCCCTCCGTCCCGGCACCATATATTTT.